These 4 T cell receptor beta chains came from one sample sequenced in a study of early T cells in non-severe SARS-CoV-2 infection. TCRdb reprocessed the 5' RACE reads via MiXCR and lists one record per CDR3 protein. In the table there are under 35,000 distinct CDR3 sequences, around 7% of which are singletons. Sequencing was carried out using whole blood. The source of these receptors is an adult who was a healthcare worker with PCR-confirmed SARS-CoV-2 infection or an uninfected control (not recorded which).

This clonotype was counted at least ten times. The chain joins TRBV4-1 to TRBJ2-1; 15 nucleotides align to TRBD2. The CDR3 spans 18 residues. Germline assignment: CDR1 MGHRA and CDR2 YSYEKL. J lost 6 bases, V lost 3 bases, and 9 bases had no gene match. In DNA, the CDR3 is TGCGCCAGCAGCCAGTTAGATTTGGGACTAGCGGGAGGCAATGAGCAGTTCTTC. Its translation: CASSQLDLGLAGGNEQFF.

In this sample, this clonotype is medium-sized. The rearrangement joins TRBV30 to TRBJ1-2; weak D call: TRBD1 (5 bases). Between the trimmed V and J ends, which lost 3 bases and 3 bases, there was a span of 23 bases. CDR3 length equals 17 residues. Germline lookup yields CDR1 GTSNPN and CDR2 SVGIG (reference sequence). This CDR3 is CAWREPGLRGYYYGYTF. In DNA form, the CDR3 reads TGTGCCTGGAGGGAACCGGGACTGAGGGGCTATTACTATGGCTACACCTTC.

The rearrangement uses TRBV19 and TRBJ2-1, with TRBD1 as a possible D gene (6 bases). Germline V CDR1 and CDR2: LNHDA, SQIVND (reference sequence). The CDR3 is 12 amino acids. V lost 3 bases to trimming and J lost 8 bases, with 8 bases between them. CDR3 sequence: CASSIRGHEQFF. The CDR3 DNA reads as TGTGCCAGTAGTATCAGGGGCCATGAGCAGTTCTTC.

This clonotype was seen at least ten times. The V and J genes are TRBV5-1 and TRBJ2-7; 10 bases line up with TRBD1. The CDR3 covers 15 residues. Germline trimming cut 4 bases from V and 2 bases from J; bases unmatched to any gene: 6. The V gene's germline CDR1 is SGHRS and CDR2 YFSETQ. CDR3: CASSPGQGRAYEQYF. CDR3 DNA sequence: TGCGCCAGCAGCCCGGGACAGGGGCGCGCCTACGAGCAGTACTTC.